This TCR beta chain was obtained from a study of shared T cell receptors in the human thymus. Using immunoSEQ multiplex PCR, the repertoire was profiled, and TCRdb retains in-frame clones only, with some absent. Among around 730,000 clones listed, over 75% were seen once. The same data also went into a second study, on human thymus T cells. This second report adds: It was healthy Finnish infants having corrective surgery for congenital heart defects who were the donors. Obtained as resections during corrective heart surgery, the thymus tissue was then studied. Within thymic and blood repertoires, V and J gene usage appeared to be biased.

Material: thymocytes. This receptor was obtained from a girl in the first two years of life with a congenital heart defect.

CDR3 sequence reads: CASRPTTGEGYTF. The CDR3 DNA reads TGTGCCAGCAGACCGACGACAGGGGAGGGCTACACCTTC. The chain joins TRBV6-4 to TRBJ1-2, with 8 bases that match TRBD1. CDR3 size: 13 residues. From germline, CDR1 is MRHNA and CDR2 SNTAGT. V was pared by 6 bases and J by 8 bases, with 8 bases of the junction left unmatched.